Presented here are 25 T cell receptor beta chains from one specimen sequenced in a study of T cells after posttransplantation cyclophosphamide. Assay used: immunoSEQ multiplex PCR; TCRdb lists only in-frame clones, some missing. The data contain approximately 30,000 clones, about nine tenths of them singletons. The sample consisted of PBMCs. These TCRs come from a man in his fifties or sixties.

The CDR3: CASSLGDSYNEQFF. Here the CDR3 DNA reads TGCGCCAGCAGCTTGGGGGACAGCTACAATGAGCAGTTCTTC. V and J are TRBV5-1 and TRBJ2-1; 7 bases are shared with TRBD1. CDR1 and CDR2 from the germline V gene are SGHRS and YFSETQ. The J segment lost 3 bases and the V segment lost 0 bases, leaving 0 bases of the junction unmatched. The CDR3 consists of 14 residues.

This clone was counted a single time. V gene TRBV27 combines with J gene TRBJ1-6, with 7 bases aligning to TRBD1. J gave up 7 bases and V 6 bases, and 9 bases lay outside the gene matches. Germline V gene lookup returns CDR1 MNHEY and CDR2 SMNVEV (reference sequence). The CDR3 has 15 amino acids. CDR3 amino acids: CASSQQGIKNSPLHF. CDR3 DNA sequence: TGTGCCAGCAGCCAACAGGGGATAAAGAATTCACCCCTCCACTTT.

This clone was observed a handful of times. The rearrangement links TRBV5-4 to TRBJ2-1, with 7 bases aligning to TRBD1. Germline trimming cut 4 bases from V and 0 bases from J; bases unmatched to any gene: 4. This CDR3 contains 15 residues. Germline CDR1 is SGHNT and CDR2 is YYREEE (reference sequence). The CDR3 loop is CASSATGDSYNEQFF. Here the CDR3 DNA reads TGTGCCAGCAGCGCTACAGGGGACTCCTACAATGAGCAGTTCTTC.

The chain is built from TRBV6-6 and TRBJ2-5, with 10 bases identical to TRBD1. The tail of the sequence fits TRBJ2-7 better, so the J call may be wrong. CDR1 and CDR2 from the germline V gene are MNHNY and SVGAGI (reference sequence). The CDR3 runs 14 residues. The DNA of the CDR3 is TGTGCCAGCAGTTACCGGGACAGGGGCTACGAGCAGTACTTC. Its translation is CASSYRDRGYEQYF.

This chain joins TRBV27 and TRBJ2-5; D unresolved. V was trimmed by 10 bases and J by 1 base, leaving 10 bases between them. Germline loops: CDR1 MNHEY, CDR2 SMNVEV (reference sequence). The length of the CDR3 is 12 residues. This chain's CDR3 is CATPQLQETQYF. In DNA form, the CDR3 reads TGTGCCACCCCCCAACTCCAAGAGACCCAGTACTTC.

The chain combines TRBV28 with TRBJ1-1; D not certain. The CDR3 totals 15 residues. Germline V gene data show CDR1 as MDHEN and CDR2 as SYDVKM. Trimming took off 5 bases at V and 4 bases at J, with 17 bases between the two ends. The CDR3 DNA reads TGTGCCAGCAGTGCGACTACCGGGCTGCGCACTGAAGCTTTCTTT. It encodes CASSATTGLRTEAFF.

The V call is TRBV5-6, the J call TRBJ2-7; TRBD2 is a possible D gene (6 bases). CDR1 and CDR2 from the germline V gene are SGHDT and YYEEEE. The V and J ends lost 3 bases and 5 bases respectively, with 18 bases between them. CDR3 length equals 15 residues. CDR3 coding DNA: TGTGCCAGCAGCTCCCTAGCGCTAACAGGAGACGAGCAGTACTTC. It codes for CASSSLALTGDEQYF.

The chain employs TRBV4-1 and TRBJ2-7; 9 bases agree with TRBD1. The CDR3 totals 14 residues. V lost 4 bases to trimming and J lost 1 base; unmatched junction nucleotides: 2. CDR1 is MGHRA, CDR2 YSYEKL, per germline. The CDR3 DNA is TGCGCCAGCAGCCCGGGACAGGGTTCCTACGAGCAGTACTTC. Protein: CASSPGQGSYEQYF.

Only a few counts were recorded for this clone. The V gene is TRBV5-1, the J gene TRBJ1-3; TRBD1 matches at 10 bases. Germline V lookup: CDR1 SGHRS, CDR2 YFSETQ. Trimming at V came to 5 bases and at J to 1 base, leaving 9 bases not matched to a gene. The CDR3 contains 17 residues. The CDR3: CASRSTGTGASGNTIYF. DNA for the CDR3: TGCGCCAGCAGGTCTACCGGGACAGGGGCGTCTGGAAACACCATATATTTT.

The rearrangement links TRBV29-1 to TRBJ2-3, with D perhaps matching TRBD2 (6 bases). The CDR3 is 14 residues long. Trimming left V 6 bases short and J 8 bases short, with 21 bases between. Germline loops: CDR1 SQVTM, CDR2 ANQGSEA. CDR3 amino acids: CSVPGLLRTGTQYF. The CDR3 nucleotides are TGCAGCGTACCGGGACTGCTTCGAACGGGTACGCAGTATTTT.

This chain connects TRBV11-3 to TRBJ1-2; TRBD1 is a possible D gene (5 bases). The ends were cut back, 4 bases at V and 7 bases at J, with 13 bases in the middle. CDR1 SGHNT and CDR2 YENEEA come from the germline V gene. The CDR3 has 13 amino acids. CDR3 sequence: CASSSPGNRGYTF. The CDR3 DNA sequence: TGTGCCAGCAGCTCCCCAGGGAACCGTGGCTACACCTTC.

The V and J genes are TRBV5-1 and TRBJ2-7; TRBD2 aligns across 7 bases. The V segment lost 5 bases and the J segment 0 bases; nucleotides outside the gene matches: 8. Germline lookup yields CDR1 SGHRS and CDR2 YFSETQ. The CDR3 sequence is 15 residues long. DNA for the CDR3: TGCGCCAGCAGGTCTAGCGGTTGGAGCTCCTACGAGCAGTACTTC. Encoded protein: CASRSSGWSSYEQYF.

This chain connects TRBV5-4 to TRBJ2-7; 7 bases are shared with TRBD2. J was trimmed by 0 bases and V by 3 bases; bases with no gene match: 6. Germline V gene sequence: CDR1 SGHNT, CDR2 YYREEE (reference sequence). The CDR3 spans 15 residues. CDR3 in amino acids: CASSWGGTSSYEQYF. In DNA, the CDR3 is TGTGCCAGCAGCTGGGGAGGGACGAGCTCCTACGAGCAGTACTTC.

This clone has a single count. The chain is built from TRBV29-1 and TRBJ2-1; perhaps TRBD1 as D (6 bases). Germline V gene data show CDR1 as SQVTM and CDR2 as ANQGSEA. CDR3 length: 13 amino acids. V gave up 5 bases and J gave up 4 bases, with 12 bases separating them. CDR3: CSVPGHHYNEQFF. The CDR3 DNA is TGCAGCGTTCCGGGACACCATTACAATGAGCAGTTCTTC.

About this clone: The junction does not match germline at one end; this may be a read error. The chain employs TRBV7-9 and TRBJ2-1; tentative D call: TRBD2 (5 bases). Germline values: CDR1 SEHNR, CDR2 FQNEAQ (reference sequence). This CDR3 is built from 15 residues. CDR3 sequence reads: CASTLLDSTYNEQFF. The CDR3 bases are TGTGCCAGCACCTTACTAGACTCCACCTACAATGAGCAGTTCTTC. The whole variable domain, filled in from reference TRBV7-9 and TRBJ2-1, reads DTGVSQNPRHKITKRGQNVTFRCDPISEHNRLYWYRQTLGQGPEFLTYFQNEAQLEKSRLLSDRFSAERPKGSFSTLEIQRTEQGDSAMYLCASTLLDSTYNEQFFGPGTRLTVL.

This clone was counted between two and nine times. This rearrangement joins TRBV12-5 to TRBJ2-1, with 15 positions matching TRBD2. The length of the CDR3 is 17 residues. Germline V gives CDR1 LGHNT, CDR2 FRNRAP. V lost 6 bases and J lost 7; bases outside the gene matches: 10. The CDR3, as DNA: TGTGCTAGTGGCAAAAGGACTAGCGGGAGGGATAATAATGAGCAGTTCTTC. Translating gives CASGKRTSGRDNNEQFF.

J is TRBJ2-5 and V is TRBV11-3; D unresolved. The CDR3 is made up of 11 amino acids. Between the trimmed V and J ends, which lost 1 base and 10 bases, there was a span of 7 bases. Per germline, CDR1 SGHNT and CDR2 YENEEA. In nucleotides, the CDR3 is TGTGCCAGCAGCTTAGGGCTTTACCAGTACTTC. Translation: CASSLGLYQYF.

The chain carries TRBV12-5 and TRBJ1-5; D may be TRBD1 (5 bases). Between the trimmed V and J ends, which lost 0 bases and 0 bases, there was a span of 21 bases. The CDR3 extends over 20 amino acids. CDR1 is LGHNT, CDR2 FRNRAP, per germline. The CDR3 DNA reads as TGTGCTAGTGGTTTGGTTCCCGCCGCCGGACACCTCTATAGCAATCAGCCCCAGCATTTT. It yields the protein CASGLVPAAGHLYSNQPQHF.

The chain joins TRBV28 to TRBJ1-1, with 7 bases lining up with TRBD1. Per germline, CDR1 MDHEN and CDR2 SYDVKM. V was clipped by 7 bases and J by 3 bases; unmatched bases: 14. The CDR3 extends over 16 amino acids. For the CDR3, the DNA is TGTGCCAGCACTACCGTCAGGGGGTTGGTGGACACTGAAGCTTTCTTT. It encodes CASTTVRGLVDTEAFF.

The CDR3 reads CASSSYDLFGLFF. The CDR3 DNA is TGTGCCAGCAGCTCCTACGATCTTTTTGGTCTGTTTTTT. The chain joins TRBV7-2 to TRBJ2-2; D not certain. With 4 bases removed from V and 14 bases from J, the gap between germline ends came to 17 bases. The CDR3 contains 13 residues. CDR1 and CDR2 (germline): SGHTA, FQGNSA.

V is TRBV28 and J is TRBJ2-7; 8 nucleotides match TRBD1. The CDR3 is 14 amino acids. The germline CDR1 and CDR2 sequences are MDHEN and SYDVKM. V lost 4 bases to trimming and J lost 5 bases; unmatched junction nucleotides: 7. CDR3 sequence reads: CASSSYRGSDEQYF. As DNA, the CDR3 is TGTGCCAGCAGTTCTTACAGGGGGAGCGACGAGCAGTACTTC.

The CDR3 region has the DNA TGCGCCAGCAGCCAATTGGCAGGGAACTATGGCTACACCTTC. Protein: CASSQLAGNYGYTF. The chain uses TRBV4-3 and TRBJ1-2, with a possible D match to TRBD1 (5 bases). Per germline, CDR1 LGHNA and CDR2 YSLEER. Trimming took off 2 bases at V and 2 bases at J, with 9 bases between the two ends. This CDR3 comprises 14 residues.

The genes are TRBV10-2 and TRBJ2-1; possibly TRBD2 for D (6 bases). CDR3 length: 16 residues. Trimming took off 3 bases at V and 0 bases at J, with 12 bases between the two ends. Germline V CDR1 and CDR2: WSHSY, SAAADI. Here the CDR3 DNA reads TGCGCCAGCAGTGATGGAGGGCCCAGCTCCTACAATGAGCAGTTCTTC. This gives the protein CASSDGGPSSYNEQFF.

This clone showed up just once. The CDR3 region is CASSTGVGANVLTF. Here the CDR3 DNA reads TGTGCCAGCAGTACAGGGGTTGGGGCCAACGTCCTGACTTTC. The V call is TRBV11-3, the J call TRBJ2-6; TRBD1 matches 7 bases. The CDR3 loop spans 14 amino acids. Germline CDR1 and CDR2: SGHNT and YENEEA. Trimming at V came to 6 bases and at J to 3 bases, leaving 2 bases not matched to a gene.

The V and J genes are TRBV28 and TRBJ2-1; 7 bases match TRBD2. Losses at the gene ends were 0 bases for V and 7 bases for J; bases not matched to a gene: 6. CDR1 is MDHEN, CDR2 SYDVKM, per germline. The CDR3 extends over 15 amino acids. Here the CDR3 DNA reads TGTGCCAGCAGTTTATGGGGAGGGAGGGCAAATGAGCAGTTCTTC. This encodes CASSLWGGRANEQFF. Full variable domain (missing parts from reference TRBV28 and TRBJ2-1): DVKVTQSSRYLVKRTGEKVFLECVQDMDHENMFWYRQDPGLGLRLIYFSYDVKMKEKGDIPEGYSVSREKKERFSLILESASTNQTSMYLCASSLWGGRANEQFFGPGTRLTVL.